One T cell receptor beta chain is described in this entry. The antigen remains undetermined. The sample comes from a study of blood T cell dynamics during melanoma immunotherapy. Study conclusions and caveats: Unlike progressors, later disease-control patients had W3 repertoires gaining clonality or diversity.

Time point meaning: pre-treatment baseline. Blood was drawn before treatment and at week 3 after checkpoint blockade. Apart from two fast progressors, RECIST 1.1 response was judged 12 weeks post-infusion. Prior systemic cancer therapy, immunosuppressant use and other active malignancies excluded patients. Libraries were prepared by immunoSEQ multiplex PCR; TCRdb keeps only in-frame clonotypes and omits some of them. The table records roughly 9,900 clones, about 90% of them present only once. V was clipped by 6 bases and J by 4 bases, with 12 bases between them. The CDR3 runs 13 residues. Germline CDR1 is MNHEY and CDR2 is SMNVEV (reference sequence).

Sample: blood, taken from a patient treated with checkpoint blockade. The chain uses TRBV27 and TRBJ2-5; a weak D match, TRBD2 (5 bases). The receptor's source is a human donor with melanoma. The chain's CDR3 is CASSPRARETQYF. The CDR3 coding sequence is TGTGCCAGCAGCCCGAGGGCTCGAGAGACCCAGTACTTC.